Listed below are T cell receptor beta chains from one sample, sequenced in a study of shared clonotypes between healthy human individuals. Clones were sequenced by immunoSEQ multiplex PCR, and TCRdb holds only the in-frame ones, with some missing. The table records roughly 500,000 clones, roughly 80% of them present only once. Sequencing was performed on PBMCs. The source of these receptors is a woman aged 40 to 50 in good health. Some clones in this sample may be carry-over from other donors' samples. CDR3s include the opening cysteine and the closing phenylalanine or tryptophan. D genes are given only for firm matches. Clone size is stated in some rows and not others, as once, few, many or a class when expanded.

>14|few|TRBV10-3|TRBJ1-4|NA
CASQFDATNEKLFF
TGTGCCAGCCAATTCGATGCAACTAATGAAAAACTGTTTTTT
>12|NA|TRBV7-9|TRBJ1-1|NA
CASSLSGGGAFF
TGTGCCAGCAGCTTATCGGGTGGAGGAGCTTTCTTT
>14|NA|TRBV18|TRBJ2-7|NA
CASSPGGSSYEQYF
TGTGCCAGCTCCCCAGGCGGGTCTTCCTACGAGCAGTACTTC
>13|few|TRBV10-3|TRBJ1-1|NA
CAISGYLYTEAFF
TGTGCCATCAGTGGTTATTTGTACACTGAAGCTTTCTTT
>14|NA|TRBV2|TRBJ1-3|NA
CASLGTGSGNTIYF
TGTGCCAGCCTCGGGACTGGCTCTGGAAACACCATATATTTT
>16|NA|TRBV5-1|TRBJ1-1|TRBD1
CASSIGQGAVNTEAFF
TGCGCCAGCAGCATCGGACAGGGGGCAGTGAACACTGAAGCTTTCTTT
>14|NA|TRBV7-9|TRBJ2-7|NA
CASSLLVGRDEQYF
TGTGCCAGCAGCTTATTGGTGGGCCGGGACGAGCAGTACTTC
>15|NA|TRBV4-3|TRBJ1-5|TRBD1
CASSADRGGNQPQHF
TGCGCCAGCAGCGCAGACAGGGGGGGCAATCAGCCCCAGCATTTT
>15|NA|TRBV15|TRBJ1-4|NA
CATSRGSQVNEKLFF
TGTGCCACCAGCAGAGGTTCGCAGGTTAATGAAAAACTGTTTTTT
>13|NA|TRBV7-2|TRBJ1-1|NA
CASSLEGFSGAFF
TGTGCCAGCAGCTTAGAGGGGTTCAGTGGAGCTTTCTTT
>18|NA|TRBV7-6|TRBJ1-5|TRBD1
CASSLHWGGQQSNQPQHF
TGTGCCAGCAGCTTACACTGGGGGGGACAGCAGAGCAATCAGCCCCAGCATTTT
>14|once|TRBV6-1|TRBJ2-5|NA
CASPPGGGVGTQYF
TGTGCCAGCCCCCCGGGAGGGGGCGTTGGGACCCAGTACTTC
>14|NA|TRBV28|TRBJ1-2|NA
CASLIRAAGYGYTF
TGTGCCAGCCTCATACGTGCAGCCGGCTATGGCTACACCTTC
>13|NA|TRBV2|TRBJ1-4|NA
CASSEVRGEKLFF
TGTGCCAGCAGTGAGGTCCGTGGAGAAAAACTGTTTTTT
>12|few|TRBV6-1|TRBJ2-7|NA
CASTATGYEQYF
TGTGCCAGCACTGCGACCGGTTACGAGCAGTACTTC
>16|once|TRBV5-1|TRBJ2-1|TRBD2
CASSPGGSGRVDEQFF
TGCGCCAGCAGCCCCGGGGGTAGCGGGAGGGTTGATGAGCAGTTCTTC
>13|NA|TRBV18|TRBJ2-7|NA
CASSPPDSYEQYF
TGTGCCAGCTCACCGCCGGACAGCTACGAGCAGTACTTC
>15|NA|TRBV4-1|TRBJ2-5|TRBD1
CASSQGQGSQETQYF
TGCGCCAGCAGCCAGGGACAGGGCTCCCAAGAGACCCAGTACTTC
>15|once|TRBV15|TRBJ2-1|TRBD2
CATSRERTSGNEQFF
TGTGCCACCAGCAGAGAAAGGACTAGCGGCAATGAGCAGTTCTTC
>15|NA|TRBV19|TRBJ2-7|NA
CASSIGQAPSYEQYF
TGTGCCAGTAGTATAGGACAGGCCCCCTCCTACGAGCAGTACTTC
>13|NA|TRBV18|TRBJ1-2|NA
CASARDTYYGYTF
TGTGCCAGCGCGCGGGACACCTACTATGGCTACACCTTC
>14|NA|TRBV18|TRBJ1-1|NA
CASSPQGPDTEAFF
TGTGCCAGCTCACCTCAGGGACCCGACACTGAAGCTTTCTTT
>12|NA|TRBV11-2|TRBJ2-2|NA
CASSLTGQELFF
TGTGCCAGCAGCTTAACAGGACAGGAGCTGTTTTTT
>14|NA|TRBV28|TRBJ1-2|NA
CASSLLSGLYGYTF
TGTGCCAGCAGTTTACTGTCAGGGCTCTATGGCTACACCTTC
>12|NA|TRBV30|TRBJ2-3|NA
CAWSVTADTQYF
TGTGCCTGGAGTGTGACTGCAGATACGCAGTATTTT
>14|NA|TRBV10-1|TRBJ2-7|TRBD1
CASIAGQGAYEQYF
TGCGCCAGCATAGCCGGGCAGGGGGCCTACGAGCAGTACTTC
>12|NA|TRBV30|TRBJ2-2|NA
CAWSVGQGELFF
TGTGCCTGGAGTGTCGGACAGGGGGAGCTGTTTTTT
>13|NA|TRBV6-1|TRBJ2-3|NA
CASSVRSADTQYF
TGTGCCAGCAGTGTGAGAAGCGCGGATACGCAGTATTTT
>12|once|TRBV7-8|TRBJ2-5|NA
CASNSLGETQYF
TGTGCCAGCAACAGCTTAGGGGAGACCCAGTACTTC
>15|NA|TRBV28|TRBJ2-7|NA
CASSFPTRGSYEQYF
TGTGCCAGCAGTTTCCCCACCCGGGGATCCTACGAGCAGTACTTC
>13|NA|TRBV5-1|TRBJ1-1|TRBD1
CASSRTGNTEAFF
TGCGCCAGCAGCCGGACAGGGAACACTGAAGCTTTCTTT
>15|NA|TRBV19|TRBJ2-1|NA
CASSIGTATYNEQFF
TGTGCCAGTAGTATAGGGACAGCTACCTACAATGAGCAGTTCTTC
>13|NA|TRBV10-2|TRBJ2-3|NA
CASSESGYPPRYF
TGCGCCAGCAGTGAGTCGGGCTATCCCCCACGGTATTTT
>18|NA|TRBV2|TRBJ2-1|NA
CASPGAGQSGDGYNEQFF
TGTGCCAGCCCAGGGGCCGGTCAGAGCGGAGACGGCTACAATGAGCAGTTCTTC
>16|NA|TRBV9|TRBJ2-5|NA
CASSEGPALAPGTQYF
TGTGCCAGCAGCGAGGGACCCGCACTAGCCCCCGGGACCCAGTACTTC
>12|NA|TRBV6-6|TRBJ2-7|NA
CASRLQGSEQYF
TGTGCCAGCAGACTGCAGGGCAGCGAGCAGTACTTC
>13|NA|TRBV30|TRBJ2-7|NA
CAWNSGTLYEQYF
TGTGCCTGGAACTCCGGGACTCTCTACGAGCAGTACTTC
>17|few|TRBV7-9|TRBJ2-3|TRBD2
CASSLARLAGSTDTQYF
TGTGCCAGCAGCTTAGCCCGACTAGCGGGGAGCACAGATACGCAGTATTTT
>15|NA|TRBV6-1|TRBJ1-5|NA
CASTLTGTPDQPQHF
TGTGCCAGCACCCTAACCGGGACCCCTGATCAGCCCCAGCATTTT
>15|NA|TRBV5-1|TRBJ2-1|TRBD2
CASSPGLAGGNEQFF
TGCGCCAGCAGCCCCGGACTAGCGGGAGGCAATGAGCAGTTCTTC
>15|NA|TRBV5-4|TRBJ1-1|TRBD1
CASSSLTGVDTEAFF
TGTGCCAGCAGCTCCCTAACAGGGGTCGACACTGAAGCTTTCTTT
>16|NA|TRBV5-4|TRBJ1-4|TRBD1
CASSYDQTGEREKLFF
TGTGCCAGCAGCTACGACCAAACAGGGGAGAGGGAAAAACTGTTTTTT
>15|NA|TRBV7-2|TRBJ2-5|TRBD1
CASSKSGQIGETQYF
TGTGCCAGCAGCAAATCGGGACAGATTGGGGAGACCCAGTACTTC
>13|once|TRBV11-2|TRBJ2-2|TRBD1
CASSVTGAGELFF
TGTGCCAGCAGCGTTACAGGGGCCGGGGAGCTGTTTTTT
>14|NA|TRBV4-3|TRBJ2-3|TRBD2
CASPLAGERDTQYF
TGCGCCAGCCCTCTAGCGGGAGAAAGGGATACGCAGTATTTT